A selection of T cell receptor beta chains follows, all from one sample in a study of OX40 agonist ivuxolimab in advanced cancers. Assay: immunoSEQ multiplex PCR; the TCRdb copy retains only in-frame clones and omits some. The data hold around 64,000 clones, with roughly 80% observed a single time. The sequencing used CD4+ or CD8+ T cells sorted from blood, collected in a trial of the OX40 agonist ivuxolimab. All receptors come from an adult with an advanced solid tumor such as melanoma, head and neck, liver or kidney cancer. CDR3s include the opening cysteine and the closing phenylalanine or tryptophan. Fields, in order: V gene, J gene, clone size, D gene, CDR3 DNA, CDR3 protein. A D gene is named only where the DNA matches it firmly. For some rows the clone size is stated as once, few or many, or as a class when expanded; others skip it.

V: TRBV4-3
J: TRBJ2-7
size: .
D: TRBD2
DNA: TGCGCCAGCAGCCAAGAGGCGCGGGGGGGTATGTACGAGCAGTACTTC
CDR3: CASSQEARGGMYEQYF

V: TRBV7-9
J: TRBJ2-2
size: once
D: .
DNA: TGTGCCAGCAGCTTAGGGAGACTAGCGAACACCGGGGAGCTGTTTTTT
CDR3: CASSLGRLANTGELFF

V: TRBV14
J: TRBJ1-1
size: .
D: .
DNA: TGTGCCAGCAGCCAAGAGTGGAACACTGAAGCTTTCTTT
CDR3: CASSQEWNTEAFF

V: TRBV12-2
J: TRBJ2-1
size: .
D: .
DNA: TGTGCAAGTCGCTTAGCGCCCCCAGCGGGAGAGTACAATGAACAGTTCTTC
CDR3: CASRLAPPAGEYNEQFF

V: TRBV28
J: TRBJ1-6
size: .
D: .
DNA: TGTGCCAGCAGTCCAAGACAGTGGGTAGGCAATTCACCCCTCCACTTT
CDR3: CASSPRQWVGNSPLHF

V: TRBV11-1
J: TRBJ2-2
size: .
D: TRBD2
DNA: TGTGCCAGCAGCTTTAGCGGGGGGCTCCAAGAGCTGTTTTTT
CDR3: CASSFSGGLQELFF

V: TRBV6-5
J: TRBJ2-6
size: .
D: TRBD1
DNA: TGTGCCAGCTTCGGACAGGGAGCTGGGGCCAACGTCCTGACTTTC
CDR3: CASFGQGAGANVLTF

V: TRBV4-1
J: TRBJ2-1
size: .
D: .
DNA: TGCGCCAGCAGCCAAGCAGGGGGGCCTGAGCAGTTCTTC
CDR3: CASSQAGGPEQFF

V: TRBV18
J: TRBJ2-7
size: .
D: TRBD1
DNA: TGTGCCAGCTCAAAAACTGAAGGGGGCTGGCACGAGCAGTACTTC
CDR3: CASSKTEGGWHEQYF

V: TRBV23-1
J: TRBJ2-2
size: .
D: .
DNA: TGCGCCAGCAGTCAACACGGGACAATGAGGGAGGGCGCGAACACCGGGGAGCTGTTTTTT
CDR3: CASSQHGTMREGANTGELFF

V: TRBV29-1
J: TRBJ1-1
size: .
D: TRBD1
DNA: TGCAGCGCCCGACAGGGCATGAACACTGAAGCTTTCTTT
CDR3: CSARQGMNTEAFF

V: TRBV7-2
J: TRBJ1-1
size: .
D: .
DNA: TGTGCCAGCAGCCTCAACCGGGAGAACACTGAAGCTTTCTTT
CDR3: CASSLNRENTEAFF

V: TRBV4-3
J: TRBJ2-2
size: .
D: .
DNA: TGCGCCAGCAGCCAAGATCCATCCGATGTGAGGCCCCACCGGGGAGTGCTGTTTTTT
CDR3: CASSQDPSDVRPHRGVLFF

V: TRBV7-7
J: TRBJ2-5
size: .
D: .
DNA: TGTGCCAGCGCATCTCAAGCGGGTCCACAAGAGACCCAGTACTTC
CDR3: CASASQAGPQETQYF

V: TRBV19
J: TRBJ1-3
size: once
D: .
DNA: TGTGCCAGTAGTACTGGACAGGGAAACACCATATATTTT
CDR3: CASSTGQGNTIYF

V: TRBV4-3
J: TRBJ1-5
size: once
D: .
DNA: TGCGCCAGCAGCCAATCCGGGGGCAATCAGCCCCAGCATTTT
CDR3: CASSQSGGNQPQHF

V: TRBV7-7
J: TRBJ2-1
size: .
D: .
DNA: TGTGCCAGCAGCTTAGGATCGGGGGGCGGCTACAATGAGCAGTTCTTC
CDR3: CASSLGSGGGYNEQFF

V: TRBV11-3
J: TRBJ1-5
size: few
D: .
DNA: TGTGCCAGCAGCTTATCAGGACCCGATCAGCCCCAGCATTTT
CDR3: CASSLSGPDQPQHF

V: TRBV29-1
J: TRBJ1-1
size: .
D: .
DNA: TGCAGCGTTTATCACTCCCAGAACACTGAAGCTTTCTTT
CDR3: CSVYHSQNTEAFF

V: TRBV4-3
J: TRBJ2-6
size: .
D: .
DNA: TGCGCCAGCAGCCAAGATGCTGCAGGGTTTGGGGCCAACGTCCTGACTTTC
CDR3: CASSQDAAGFGANVLTF

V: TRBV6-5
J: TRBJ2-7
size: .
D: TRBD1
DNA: TGTGCCAGCAGTTACGACAGGGGGCAAGGTGAGCAGTACTTC
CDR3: CASSYDRGQGEQYF

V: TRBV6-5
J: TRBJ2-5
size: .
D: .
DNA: TGTGCCAGCAGTCGGCGCTCAAGGGAGACCCAGTACTTC
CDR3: CASSRRSRETQYF

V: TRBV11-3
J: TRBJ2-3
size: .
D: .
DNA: TGTGCCAGCAGCTTAGGTTTGTCAGATACGCAGTATTTT
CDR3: CASSLGLSDTQYF

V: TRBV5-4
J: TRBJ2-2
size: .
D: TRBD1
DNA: TGTGCCAGCAGCTCGGGACAGGGGGCCGGGGAGCTGTTTTTT
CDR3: CASSSGQGAGELFF

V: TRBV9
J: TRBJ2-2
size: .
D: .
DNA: TGTGCCAGCAGCGTAGTGGCCGTGACCACCGGGGAGCTGTTTTTT
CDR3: CASSVVAVTTGELFF

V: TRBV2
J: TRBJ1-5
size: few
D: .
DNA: TGTGCCAGCAGTGGGGGTCAGAGGGTACAGCCCCAGCATTTT
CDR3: CASSGGQRVQPQHF

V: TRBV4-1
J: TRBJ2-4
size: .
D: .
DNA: TGCGCCAGCAGTCCTTTCCCCCTGACAAACTCCAAAAACATTCAGTACTTC
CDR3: CASSPFPLTNSKNIQYF

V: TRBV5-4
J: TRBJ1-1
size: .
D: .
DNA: TGTGCCAGCAGCTTGGGCGGGGTGAACACTGAAGCTTTCTTT
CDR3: CASSLGGVNTEAFF

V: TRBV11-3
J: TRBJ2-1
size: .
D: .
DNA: TGTGCCAGCACCCAGCGGACCTGGGGTGAGCAGTTCTTC
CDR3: CASTQRTWGEQFF

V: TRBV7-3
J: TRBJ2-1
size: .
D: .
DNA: TGTGCCAGCAGCCGCAGCGTGAGCTCCTACAATGAGCAGTTCTTC
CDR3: CASSRSVSSYNEQFF

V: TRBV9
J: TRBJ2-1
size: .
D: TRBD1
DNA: TGTGCCAGCAGCGCGGACAGGGCGAATGAGCAGTTCTTC
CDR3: CASSADRANEQFF

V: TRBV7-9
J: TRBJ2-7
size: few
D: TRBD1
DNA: TGTGCCAGCAGCCCAATGCCAGGGGGCGAAGTGTACGAGCAGTACTTC
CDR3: CASSPMPGGEVYEQYF

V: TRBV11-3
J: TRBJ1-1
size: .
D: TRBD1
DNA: TGTGCCAGCAGCTTAAGCAGGGGGACTGAAGCTTTCTTT
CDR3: CASSLSRGTEAFF

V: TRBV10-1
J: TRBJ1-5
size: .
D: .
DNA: TGCGCCAGCAGTGAGTCGGGAGTCAGGGGTAACAATCAGCCCCAGCATTTT
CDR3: CASSESGVRGNNQPQHF

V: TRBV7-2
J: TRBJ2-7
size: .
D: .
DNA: TGTGCCAGCAGCTTAGAGGATTGGGCCTACGAGCAGTACTTC
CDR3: CASSLEDWAYEQYF

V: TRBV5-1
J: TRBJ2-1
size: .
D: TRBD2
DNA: TGCGCCAGCAGCTTGGCCCAGGGCCCGGCGGGGGACAATGAGCAGTTCTTC
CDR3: CASSLAQGPAGDNEQFF

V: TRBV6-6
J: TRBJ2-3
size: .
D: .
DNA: TGTGCCAGCAGTTACTCGAGACGAGGAGCCACAGATACGCAGTATTTT
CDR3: CASSYSRRGATDTQYF

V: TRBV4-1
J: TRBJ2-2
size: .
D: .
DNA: TGCGCCAGCAGCCAAGAGGCTTCTCCCGGGACTCCTATGGCCGGGGAGCTGTTTTTT
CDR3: CASSQEASPGTPMAGELFF

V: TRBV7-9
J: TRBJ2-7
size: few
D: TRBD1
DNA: TGTGCCAGCAGCATGACAGGGGGCAACTACGAGCAGTACTTC
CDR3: CASSMTGGNYEQYF

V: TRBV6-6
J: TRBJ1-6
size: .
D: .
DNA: TGTGCCAGCAGTGTACCCCCTCTCAGGGATTCACCCCTCCACTTT
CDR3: CASSVPPLRDSPLHF

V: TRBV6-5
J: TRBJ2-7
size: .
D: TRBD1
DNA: TGTGCCAGCAGCACGACAGGGGGTTCACCCTACGAGCAGTACTTC
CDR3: CASSTTGGSPYEQYF

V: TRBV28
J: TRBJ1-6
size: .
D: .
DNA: TGTGCCAGCGCCTCCCCCGGCCTGCAGAATTCACCCCTCCACTTT
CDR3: CASASPGLQNSPLHF

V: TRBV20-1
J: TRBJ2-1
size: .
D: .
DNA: TGCAGTGCCCTGATAAGCGATGAGCAGTTCTTC
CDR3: CSALISDEQFF

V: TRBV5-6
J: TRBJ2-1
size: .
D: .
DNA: TGTGCCAGCAGGTTGGTGACGACCTACAATGAGCAGTTCTTC
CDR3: CASRLVTTYNEQFF

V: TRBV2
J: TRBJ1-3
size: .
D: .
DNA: TGTGCCAGCGCCCCGGGAAGATCTGGAAACACCATATATTTT
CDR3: CASAPGRSGNTIYF

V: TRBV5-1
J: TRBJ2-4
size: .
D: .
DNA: TGCGCCAGCAGCTTGGACAGGGTCAACATTCAGTACTTC
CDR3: CASSLDRVNIQYF

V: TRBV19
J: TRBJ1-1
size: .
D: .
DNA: TGTGCCAGTAGTACCTACGGGACCTCCTCTGAAGCTTTCTTT
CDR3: CASSTYGTSSEAFF

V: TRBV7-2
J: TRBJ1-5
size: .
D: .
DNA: TGTGCCAGCAGCTCCGCCCCGGTTACGCAGCCCCAGCATTTT
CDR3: CASSSAPVTQPQHF